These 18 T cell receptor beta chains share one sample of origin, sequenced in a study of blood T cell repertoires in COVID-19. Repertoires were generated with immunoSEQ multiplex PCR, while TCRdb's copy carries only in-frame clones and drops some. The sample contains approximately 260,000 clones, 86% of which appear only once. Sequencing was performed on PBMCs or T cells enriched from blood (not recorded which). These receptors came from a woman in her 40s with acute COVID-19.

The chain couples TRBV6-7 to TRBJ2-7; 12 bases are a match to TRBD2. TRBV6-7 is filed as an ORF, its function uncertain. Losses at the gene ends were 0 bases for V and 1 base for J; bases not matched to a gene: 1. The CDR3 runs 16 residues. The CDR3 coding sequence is TGTGCCAGCAGTTACTCCGGGACTAGCGGGTCCTACGAGCAGTACTTC. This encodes CASSYSGTSGSYEQYF.

CDR3 sequence reads: CASRRGPGIDGYTF. The CDR3 DNA sequence: TGTGCCAGCAGACGAGGGCCGGGCATCGATGGCTACACCTTC. The rearrangement joins TRBV13 to TRBJ1-2; D remains unclear. The CDR3 has 14 amino acids. Per the germline V gene, CDR1 is PRHDT and CDR2 is FYEKMQ (reference sequence). V lost 6 bases and J lost 6, with 17 bases in between.

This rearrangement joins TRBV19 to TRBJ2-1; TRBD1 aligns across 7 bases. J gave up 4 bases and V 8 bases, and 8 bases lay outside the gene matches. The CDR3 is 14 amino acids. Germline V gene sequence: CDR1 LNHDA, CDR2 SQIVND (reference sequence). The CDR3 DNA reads TGTGCCAGTGTACAAAGGACAGGATACAATGAGCAGTTCTTC. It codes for CASVQRTGYNEQFF.

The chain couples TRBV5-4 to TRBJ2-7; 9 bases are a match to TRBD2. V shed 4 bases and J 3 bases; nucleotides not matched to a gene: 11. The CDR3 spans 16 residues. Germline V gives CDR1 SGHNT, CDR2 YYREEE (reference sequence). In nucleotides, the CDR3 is TGTGCCAGCAGCCTCGGGGCTAGCGGGACTGTCTACGAGCAGTACTTC. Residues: CASSLGASGTVYEQYF.

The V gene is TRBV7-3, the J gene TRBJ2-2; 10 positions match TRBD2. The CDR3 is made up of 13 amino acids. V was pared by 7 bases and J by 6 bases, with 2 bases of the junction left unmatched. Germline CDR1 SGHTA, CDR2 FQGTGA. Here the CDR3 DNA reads TGTGCCAGCACACTAGCGGGATCCGGGGAGCTGTTTTTT. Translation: CASTLAGSGELFF. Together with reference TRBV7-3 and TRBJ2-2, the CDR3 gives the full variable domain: GAGVSQTPSNKVTEKGKYVELRCDPISGHTALYWYRQSLGQGPEFLIYFQGTGAADDSGLPNDRFFAVRPEGSVSTLKIQRTERGDSAVYLCASTLAGSGELFFGEGSRLTVL.

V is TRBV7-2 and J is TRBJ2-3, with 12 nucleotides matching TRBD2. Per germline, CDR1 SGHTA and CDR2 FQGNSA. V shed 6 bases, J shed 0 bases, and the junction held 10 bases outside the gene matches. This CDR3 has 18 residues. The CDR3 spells CASRTRTSGVLSTDTQYF. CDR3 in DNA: TGTGCCAGCAGAACCCGGACTAGCGGGGTTCTAAGCACAGATACGCAGTATTTT.

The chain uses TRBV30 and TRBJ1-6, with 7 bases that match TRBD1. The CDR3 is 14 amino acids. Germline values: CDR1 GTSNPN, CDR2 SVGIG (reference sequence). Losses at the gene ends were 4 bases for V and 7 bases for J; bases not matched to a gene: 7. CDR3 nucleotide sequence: TGTGCCTGGACTGCGGGACAGCTGAATTCACCCCTCCACTTT. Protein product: CAWTAGQLNSPLHF.

The CDR3 reads CASSSILVDTGELFF. CDR3 bases: TGTGCCAGTAGTTCGATTCTAGTTGACACCGGGGAGCTGTTTTTT. The chain has TRBV19 and TRBJ2-2, with D uncertain. V dropped 5 bases and J dropped 3 bases, with 13 bases sitting between them. The V gene's germline CDR1 is LNHDA and CDR2 SQIVND (reference sequence). The CDR3 consists of 15 residues.

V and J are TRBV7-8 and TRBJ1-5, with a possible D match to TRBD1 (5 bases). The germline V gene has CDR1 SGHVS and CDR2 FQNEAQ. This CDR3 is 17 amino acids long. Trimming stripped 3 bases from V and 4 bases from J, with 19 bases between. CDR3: CASSFRNTRDLNQPQHF. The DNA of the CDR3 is TGTGCCAGCAGCTTTAGGAACACGCGGGACCTAAATCAGCCCCAGCATTTT.

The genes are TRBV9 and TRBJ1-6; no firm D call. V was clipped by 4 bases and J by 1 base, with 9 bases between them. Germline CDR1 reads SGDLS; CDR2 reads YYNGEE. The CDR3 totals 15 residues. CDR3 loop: CASSPPGSYNSPLHF. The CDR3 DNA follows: TGTGCCAGCAGCCCACCGGGGTCCTATAATTCACCCCTCCACTTT.

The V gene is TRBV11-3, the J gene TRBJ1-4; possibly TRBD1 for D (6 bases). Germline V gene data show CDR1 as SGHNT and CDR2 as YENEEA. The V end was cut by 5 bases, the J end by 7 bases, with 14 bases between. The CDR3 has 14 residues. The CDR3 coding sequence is TGTGCCAGCAGCCACAGGGAGTCGGGTGAAAAACTGTTTTTT. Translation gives CASSHRESGEKLFF.

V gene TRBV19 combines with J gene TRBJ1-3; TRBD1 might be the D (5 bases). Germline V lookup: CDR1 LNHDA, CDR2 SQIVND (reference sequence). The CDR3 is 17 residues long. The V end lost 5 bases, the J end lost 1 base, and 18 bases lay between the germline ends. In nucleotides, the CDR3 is TGTGCCAGTAGTCTACCGTCGCAGGGAGGGTCTGGAAACACCATATATTTT. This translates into CASSLPSQGGSGNTIYF.

The CDR3 loop is CAWSRTGLNTEAFF. CDR3 sequence (DNA): TGTGCCTGGAGCCGCACAGGTCTCAACACTGAAGCTTTCTTT. The gene calls are TRBV30 and TRBJ1-1, with D tentatively TRBD1 (5 bases). Trimming removed 3 bases at V and 2 bases at J, with 13 bases between. The germline V gene has CDR1 GTSNPN and CDR2 SVGIG (reference sequence). The length of the CDR3 is 14 residues.

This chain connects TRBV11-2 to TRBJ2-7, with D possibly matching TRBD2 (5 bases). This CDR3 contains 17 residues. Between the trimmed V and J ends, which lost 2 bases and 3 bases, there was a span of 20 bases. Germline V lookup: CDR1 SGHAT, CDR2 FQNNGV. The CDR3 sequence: CASSLSQVAPSRYEQYF. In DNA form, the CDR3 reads TGTGCCAGCAGCTTATCCCAAGTAGCGCCCAGCCGCTACGAGCAGTACTTC.

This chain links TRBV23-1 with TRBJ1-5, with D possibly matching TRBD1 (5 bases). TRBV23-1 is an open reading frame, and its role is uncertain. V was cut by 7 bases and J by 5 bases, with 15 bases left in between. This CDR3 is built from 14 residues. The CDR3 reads CASTKQVSHQPQHF. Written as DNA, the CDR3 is TGCGCCAGCACCAAACAGGTCTCGCATCAGCCCCAGCATTTT.

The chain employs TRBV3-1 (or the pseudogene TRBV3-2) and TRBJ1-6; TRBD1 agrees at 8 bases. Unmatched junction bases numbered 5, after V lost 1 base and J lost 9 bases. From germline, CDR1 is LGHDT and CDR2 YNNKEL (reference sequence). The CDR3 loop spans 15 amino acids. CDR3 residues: CASSQGTGGISPLHF. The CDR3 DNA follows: TGTGCCAGCAGCCAAGGTACAGGGGGTATTTCACCCCTCCACTTT.

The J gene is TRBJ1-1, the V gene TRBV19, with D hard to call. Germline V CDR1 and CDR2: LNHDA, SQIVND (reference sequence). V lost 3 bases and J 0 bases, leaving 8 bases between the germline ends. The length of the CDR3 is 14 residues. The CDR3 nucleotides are TGTGCCAGTAGTATTACGAGTTTGAACACTGAAGCTTTCTTT. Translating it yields CASSITSLNTEAFF.

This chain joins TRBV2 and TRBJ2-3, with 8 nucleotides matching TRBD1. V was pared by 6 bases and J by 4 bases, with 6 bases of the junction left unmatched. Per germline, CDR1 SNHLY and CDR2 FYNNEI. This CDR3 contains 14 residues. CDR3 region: CASRVGTGADTQYF. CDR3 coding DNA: TGTGCCAGCAGAGTCGGGACAGGTGCAGATACGCAGTATTTT.